This is a list of T cell receptor beta chains from one sample in a study of blood T cell repertoires in COVID-19. Some clones are missing from TCRdb's copy, which holds only in-frame ones; the method was immunoSEQ multiplex PCR. In the table there are 59,000 or so clones, 82% of which are singletons. Sequencing used peripheral blood. Every receptor here comes from a human donor in a cohort sampled during active COVID-19. Each CDR3 is given with its conserved first and last residue. D genes are given only for firm matches. Only some rows state a clone size, as once, few, many or a class for expanded clones.

J: TRBJ1-5; size: NA; V: TRBV28; D: NA; DNA: TGTGCCAGCAGTTTAATGGCTCAGCCCCAGCATTTT; CDR3: CASSLMAQPQHF
J: TRBJ2-5; size: NA; V: TRBV3-1/TRBV3-2; D: NA; DNA: TGTGCCAGCACCCTCGCGGGGGCGGAGACCCAGTACTTC; CDR3: CASTLAGAETQYF
J: TRBJ1-6; size: few; V: TRBV2; D: TRBD1; DNA: TGTGCCAGCAGTGAGGTGGGACAGCGAAATTCACCCCTCCACTTT; CDR3: CASSEVGQRNSPLHF
J: TRBJ1-4; size: NA; V: TRBV6-6; D: NA; DNA: TGTGCCAGCAGTTACTTTATTGAAAAACTGTTTTTT; CDR3: CASSYFIEKLFF
J: TRBJ1-3; size: NA; V: TRBV9; D: NA; DNA: TGTGCCAGCAGTCCACAGGGCTCTGGAAACACCATATATTTT; CDR3: CASSPQGSGNTIYF
J: TRBJ1-1; size: NA; V: TRBV5-1; D: TRBD1; DNA: TGCGCCAGCAGCCAAACAGGGGCTTCGATGAACACTGAAGCTTTCTTT; CDR3: CASSQTGASMNTEAFF
J: TRBJ2-2; size: NA; V: TRBV5-1; D: NA; DNA: TGCGCCAGCAGCCCCGGGATTGCCGGGGAGCTGTTTTTT; CDR3: CASSPGIAGELFF
J: TRBJ1-1; size: NA; V: TRBV13; D: NA; DNA: TGTGCCAGCAGCTTAGCAGACAGTTCCCCTGAAGCTTTCTTT; CDR3: CASSLADSSPEAFF
J: TRBJ1-1; size: NA; V: TRBV5-1; D: NA; DNA: TGCGCCAGCAGCCCCCGACAGAACACTGAAGCTTTCTTT; CDR3: CASSPRQNTEAFF
J: TRBJ1-2; size: NA; V: TRBV18; D: NA; DNA: TGTGCCAGCTCACCGGGAGGGTCCCTGAACACTAACTATGGCTACACCTTC; CDR3: CASSPGGSLNTNYGYTF
J: TRBJ2-1; size: once; V: TRBV6-5; D: NA; DNA: TGTGCCAGCAGGGTGACTATGGGCAATGAGCAGTTCTTC; CDR3: CASRVTMGNEQFF
J: TRBJ1-5; size: NA; V: TRBV2; D: TRBD1; DNA: TGTGCCAGCAGTGGGGGGCCAGGGGGCTATAGCAATCAGCCCCAGCATTTT; CDR3: CASSGGPGGYSNQPQHF
J: TRBJ2-1; size: NA; V: TRBV3-1/TRBV3-2; D: TRBD2; DNA: TGTGCCAGCAGCCAAGGAGCGGGGGACCACAATGAGCAGTTCTTC; CDR3: CASSQGAGDHNEQFF
J: TRBJ1-6; size: NA; V: TRBV18; D: NA; DNA: TGTGCCAGCTCACCACCGGGCAGGGAGGGCTCACCCCTCCACTTT; CDR3: CASSPPGREGSPLHF
J: TRBJ2-1; size: NA; V: TRBV4-2; D: TRBD2; DNA: TGTGCCAGCAGCCACGTAGCGGGGGGGCTCGATGAGCAGTTCTTC; CDR3: CASSHVAGGLDEQFF
J: TRBJ2-7; size: NA; V: TRBV4-1; D: TRBD2; DNA: TGCGCCAGCAGCCCGATTGTTGCACTGACTAGCGGGGGCTACGAGCAGTACTTC; CDR3: CASSPIVALTSGGYEQYF
J: TRBJ1-1; size: NA; V: TRBV19; D: NA; DNA: TGTGCCAGTAGTAGCGGGGGGCAGCAGAACACTGAAGCTTTCTTT; CDR3: CASSSGGQQNTEAFF
J: TRBJ1-1; size: once; V: TRBV30; D: NA; DNA: TGTGCCTGGAGTGTACTTTCGCTGAACACTGAAGCTTTCTTT; CDR3: CAWSVLSLNTEAFF
J: TRBJ1-1; size: NA; V: TRBV2; D: TRBD1; DNA: TGTGCCAGCAGTGAAGCAAGGGGAGGGACAGGAGCTTTCTTT; CDR3: CASSEARGGTGAFF
J: TRBJ1-6; size: NA; V: TRBV20-1; D: TRBD1; DNA: TGCAGTGCTAGTGGGACAGATAATTCACCCCTCCACTTT; CDR3: CSASGTDNSPLHF
J: TRBJ2-3; size: NA; V: TRBV7-9; D: NA; DNA: TGTGCCAGCAGCTCTGGGACTTACACAGATACGCAGTATTTT; CDR3: CASSSGTYTDTQYF
J: TRBJ2-3; size: NA; V: TRBV10-3; D: NA; DNA: TGTGCCATCAGTGAGACGGCTAGCACCTCCACAGATACGCAGTATTTT; CDR3: CAISETASTSTDTQYF
J: TRBJ2-3; size: NA; V: TRBV2; D: TRBD2; DNA: TGTGCCAGCAGTTCCGGGACTAGCGACAACTTCGATACGCAGTATTTT; CDR3: CASSSGTSDNFDTQYF